This T cell receptor (beta chain) was documented in a study of identical twins. Overall study results and limits: The authors noted that invariant MAIT and iNKT cells could partly confound zero-insertion analyses. Out-of-frame TCR alpha sharing observed in monozygotic twins exceeded model estimates.

This clonotype was seen many times. The target antigen is unknown. Unique molecular identifiers were in the cDNA, with template-switch universal primer binding. TCRdb ran MiXCR on the 5' RACE reads and lists one entry per CDR3 protein. The sample yields under 300,000 distinct CDR3 sequences, 10% to 15% seen once. The sample was also reused in another study, on yellow fever vaccine responses in identical twins.

Sequences were obtained from memory (CD45RO+) T cells sorted from blood. This TCR was recovered from a woman between 18 and 29 years old in good health.

The CDR3, as DNA: TGCGCCAGCTCCGAGGGGGACACCACCTACGAGCAGTACTTC. Amino acid sequence: CASSEGDTTYEQYF. The V gene is TRBV5-1, the J gene TRBJ2-7; D is possibly TRBD1 (6 bases). V was trimmed by 7 bases and J by 2 bases, leaving 16 bases between them. Germline values: CDR1 SGHRS, CDR2 YFSETQ. This CDR3 has 14 amino acids. Full variable domain (rest looked up from reference TRBV5-1 and TRBJ2-7): KAGVTQTPRYLIKTRGQQVTLSCSPISGHRSVSWYQQTPGQGLQFLFEYFSETQRNKGNFPGRFSGRQFSNSRSEMNVSTLELGDSALYLCASSEGDTTYEQYFGPGTRLTVT.